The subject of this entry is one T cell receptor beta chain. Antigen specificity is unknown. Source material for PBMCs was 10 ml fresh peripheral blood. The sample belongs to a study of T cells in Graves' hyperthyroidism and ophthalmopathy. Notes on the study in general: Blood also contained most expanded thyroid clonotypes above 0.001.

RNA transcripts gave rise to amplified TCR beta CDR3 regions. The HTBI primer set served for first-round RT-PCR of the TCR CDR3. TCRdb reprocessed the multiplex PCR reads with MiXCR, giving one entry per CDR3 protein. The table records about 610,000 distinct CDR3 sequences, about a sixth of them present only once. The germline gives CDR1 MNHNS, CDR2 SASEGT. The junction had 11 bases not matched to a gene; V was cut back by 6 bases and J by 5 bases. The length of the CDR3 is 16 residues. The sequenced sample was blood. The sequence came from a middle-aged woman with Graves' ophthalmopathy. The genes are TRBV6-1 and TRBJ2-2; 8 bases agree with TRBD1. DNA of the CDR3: TGTGCCAGCAGACCCGGACAGGGAACAACGACCGGGGAGCTGTTTTTT. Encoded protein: CASRPGQGTTTGELFF.